Each of the 28 T cell receptor beta chains below was sequenced from the same sample in a study of T cells after yellow fever vaccination. Each CDR3 protein is one row after TCRdb ran MiXCR on the 5' RACE reads. The data contain a few hundred thousand distinct CDR3 sequences, around 4% of them singletons. The specimen comprised PBMCs, sampled on the day of the yellow fever booster vaccination. The receptors were gathered from a man aged 18 to 35 who received the YFV17D yellow fever vaccine.

This clonotype was counted between two and nine times. The chain recombines TRBV20-1 with TRBJ2-1; perhaps TRBD2 as D (6 bases). V lost 4 bases to trimming and J lost 0 bases, with 16 bases between them. CDR1 and CDR2 from the germline V gene are DFQATT and SNEGSKA (reference sequence). This CDR3 spans 16 amino acids. The CDR3 spells CSAKRPSSDSYNEQFF. In nucleotides, the CDR3 is TGCAGTGCTAAGCGGCCTTCTAGCGACTCCTACAATGAGCAGTTCTTC.

This clonotype was recorded many times. The rearrangement links TRBV4-2 to TRBJ2-5; the D is unclear. Germline loops: CDR1 LGHNA, CDR2 YNFKEQ. The V end lost 0 bases, the J end lost 5 bases, and 10 bases lay between the germline ends. The CDR3 is 14 residues long. CDR3 bases: TGTGCCAGCAGCCAAGATCCCGAGCACGAGACCCAGTACTTC. It specifies CASSQDPEHETQYF.

The DNA of the CDR3 is TGCAGTGCCACCATACCTAGCGCGCAAGAGACCCAGTACTTC. Translating gives CSATIPSAQETQYF. The chain recombines TRBV20-1 with TRBJ2-5; TRBD2 is a possible D gene (6 bases). The CDR3 totals 14 residues. V lost 6 bases and J lost 2, with 16 bases in between. In germline, CDR1 is DFQATT, CDR2 SNEGSKA (reference sequence).

This clonotype was observed many times. J is TRBJ2-2 and V is TRBV4-2; weak D call: TRBD1 (5 bases). The V end lost 4 bases, the J end lost 6 bases, and 12 bases lay between the germline ends. The CDR3 spans 14 residues. Germline CDR1 is LGHNA and CDR2 is YNFKEQ. In DNA form, the CDR3 reads TGTGCCAGCAGCCCCCGGCAGGGTTCCGGGGAGCTGTTTTTT. It yields the protein CASSPRQGSGELFF.

This clonotype was found a few times. The chain links TRBV5-1 to TRBJ2-1; D is unresolved. Germline loops: CDR1 SGHRS, CDR2 YFSETQ. This CDR3 has 15 amino acids. V shed 7 bases and J shed 4 bases, with 18 bases lying between them. The CDR3 protein is CASRTLVTLYNEQFF. The CDR3 region has the DNA TGCGCCAGCCGCACCTTAGTGACCCTATACAATGAGCAGTTCTTC.

This sequence joins TRBV5-4 and TRBJ1-2; D gene ambiguous. Germline V gives CDR1 SGHNT, CDR2 YYREEE (reference sequence). This CDR3 is 14 amino acids long. Trimming pared 0 bases from V and 8 bases from J, leaving 14 bases between. The CDR3 reads CASSLAQNGMGYTF. DNA of the CDR3: TGTGCCAGCAGCTTGGCCCAGAATGGGATGGGCTACACCTTC.

This clonotype has just a few counts. For the CDR3, the DNA is TGTGCCAGCAGCCCGGGACAGGGGGCGCAGGTTCGGTATTTT. Translated: CASSPGQGAQVRYF. J is TRBJ2-3 and V is TRBV14; 12 positions agree with TRBD1. The CDR3 is made up of 14 amino acids. Looked up from germline, CDR1 is SGHDN and CDR2 is FVKESK. Germline trimming cut 4 bases from V and 14 bases from J; bases unmatched to any gene: 10. Drawing the rest from reference TRBV14 and TRBJ2-3, the complete variable domain is EAGVTQFPSHSVIEKGQTVTLRCDPISGHDNLYWYRRVMGKEIKFLLHFVKESKQDESGMPNNRFLAERTGGTYSTLKVQPAELEDSGVYFCASSPGQGAQVRYFGPGTRLTVL.

This clonotype was observed many times. DNA for the CDR3: TGTGCCAGCCTCTGGCCCGCGAACACCGGGGAGCTGTTTTTT. Its protein is CASLWPANTGELFF. This chain links TRBV7-9 with TRBJ2-2; D gene unclear. Trimming pared 8 bases from V and 0 bases from J, leaving 10 bases between. Germline V CDR1 and CDR2: SEHNR, FQNEAQ (reference sequence). The CDR3 sequence is 14 residues long.

This clonotype was seen repeatedly, ten times or more. The chain has TRBV7-2 and TRBJ2-4; D is possibly TRBD2 (5 bases). Germline CDR1 SGHTA, CDR2 FQGNSA. V lost 2 bases and J lost 0, with 17 bases in between. The CDR3 is made up of 18 amino acids. The CDR3 coding sequence is TGTGCCAGCAGCTTACTCCCTGGACTCCTACCAGCCAAAAACATTCAGTACTTC. It specifies CASSLLPGLLPAKNIQYF.

This clonotype occurred a few times. The rearrangement links TRBV6-5 to TRBJ1-6, with 7 positions matching TRBD1. Germline CDR1 and CDR2: MNHEY and SVGAGI. V was pared by 5 bases and J by 6 bases, with 1 base of the junction left unmatched. There are 13 residues in the CDR3. The CDR3 DNA reads as TGTGCCAGCAGTCACAGGGGTAATTCACCCCTCCACTTT. The encoded protein is CASSHRGNSPLHF.

This clonotype was seen ten or more times. V gene TRBV7-9 combines with J gene TRBJ2-7, with a possible D match to TRBD1 (6 bases). The CDR3 sequence is 16 residues long. Trimming stripped 4 bases from V and 1 base from J, with 17 bases between. Germline-derived CDR1 and CDR2 are SEHNR and FQNEAQ (reference sequence). CDR3 in amino acids: CASSSESRGKSYEQYF. The DNA of the CDR3 is TGTGCCAGCAGCTCCGAATCGAGGGGGAAATCCTACGAGCAGTACTTC.

This clonotype was observed at least ten times. The chain joins TRBV9 to TRBJ2-1; D call uncertain. CDR1 SGDLS and CDR2 YYNGEE come from the germline V gene. The CDR3 has 15 residues. Trimming removed 2 bases from V and 0 bases from J, with 9 bases in between. The CDR3 loop reads CASSVDSSSYNEQFF. As DNA, the CDR3 is TGTGCCAGCAGCGTTGACTCGAGCTCCTACAATGAGCAGTTCTTC. The full variable domain, with the rest looked up from reference TRBV9 and TRBJ2-1, is DSGVTQTPKHLITATGQRVTLRCSPRSGDLSVYWYQQSLDQGLQFLIQYYNGEERAKGNILERFSAQQFPDLHSELNLSSLELGDSALYFCASSVDSSSYNEQFFGPGTRLTVL.

In this sample, this clonotype turned up many times. This chain connects TRBV7-9 to TRBJ2-1; TRBD1 agrees at 8 bases. V lost 4 bases and J lost 10; bases outside the gene matches: 12. Germline V CDR1 and CDR2: SEHNR, FQNEAQ (reference sequence). The CDR3 consists of 15 residues. Here the CDR3 DNA reads TGTGCCAGCAGCTGGGTGGCAGGGGGCATCGAGGAGCAGTTCTTC. Amino acids: CASSWVAGGIEEQFF.

This clonotype was picked up many times. V gene TRBV27 combines with J gene TRBJ1-1; possibly TRBD1 for D (5 bases). This CDR3 has 11 residues. Trimming removed 10 bases from V and 1 base from J, with 7 bases in between. The V gene's germline CDR1 is MNHEY and CDR2 SMNVEV (reference sequence). The CDR3 region has the DNA TGTGCCATTACAGGGAACACTGAAGCTTTCTTT. As protein: CAITGNTEAFF.

This clonotype has only a few counts. The chain employs TRBV5-4 and TRBJ2-7, with 9 bases that match TRBD1. With 2 bases clipped from V and 1 base from J, the junction kept 4 bases outside the gene matches. CDR3 length: 15 amino acids. Germline V gene sequence: CDR1 SGHNT, CDR2 YYREEE (reference sequence). CDR3 bases: TGTGCCAGCAGCTTTCCTGGACAGGGGTCCTACGAGCAGTACTTC. Amino acids: CASSFPGQGSYEQYF.

In its sample, this clonotype was seen many times. The V and J genes are TRBV6-5 and TRBJ2-3; the D gene is possibly TRBD2 (6 bases). The V end was cut by 0 bases, the J end by 6 bases, with 13 bases between. This CDR3 comprises 15 residues. Germline CDR1 is MNHEY and CDR2 is SVGAGI. This CDR3 reads CASSYSGGWGDTQYF. The CDR3 coding sequence is TGTGCCAGCAGTTACTCGGGGGGATGGGGTGATACGCAGTATTTT.

The V and J genes are TRBV30 and TRBJ1-1; possibly TRBD1 for D (5 bases). V lost 0 bases and J lost 11, with 13 bases in between. Germline assignment: CDR1 GTSNPN and CDR2 SVGIG (reference sequence). The CDR3 length is 12 residues. The CDR3 sequence is CAWSVNVRVAFF. The CDR3 DNA reads as TGTGCCTGGAGTGTAAATGTCAGGGTGGCTTTCTTT.

This clonotype was detected a few times. The J gene is TRBJ2-1, the V gene TRBV20-1; TRBD2 might be the D (5 bases). Germline loops: CDR1 DFQATT, CDR2 SNEGSKA (reference sequence). This CDR3 has 14 residues. Trimming shortened V by 0 bases and J by 8 bases, and 14 bases separated the two germline ends. The CDR3, as DNA: TGCAGTGCTAGAGAGGTGTGGCTGGGAGATGAGCAGTTCTTC. It encodes CSAREVWLGDEQFF.

V and J are TRBV7-6 and TRBJ2-5, with 7 bases that match TRBD1. V shed 7 bases, J shed 5 bases, and the junction held 10 bases outside the gene matches. The CDR3 is 14 amino acids. Germline-derived CDR1 and CDR2 are SGHVS and FNYEAQ. The CDR3 spells CASTSYDRVETQYF. CDR3 in DNA: TGTGCCAGCACTTCCTACGACAGGGTGGAGACCCAGTACTTC. Using reference TRBV7-6 and TRBJ2-5 for the parts outside the CDR3, the full variable domain is GAGVSQSPRYKVTKRGQDVALRCDPISGHVSLYWYRQALGQGPEFLTYFNYEAQQDKSGLPNDRFSAERPEGSISTLTIQRTEQRDSAMYRCASTSYDRVETQYFGPGTRLLVL.

This clonotype has at least ten counts. The chain joins TRBV5-5 to TRBJ1-5, with D perhaps TRBD1 (6 bases). This CDR3 is built from 14 residues. V was cut by 4 bases and J by 2 bases, with 10 bases left in between. Germline V gene lookup returns CDR1 SGHKS and CDR2 YYEKEE (reference sequence). In DNA form, the CDR3 reads TGTGCCAGCAGCCTGTACAGGGGCAATCAGCCCCAGCATTTT. This gives the protein CASSLYRGNQPQHF. Filled out from reference TRBV5-5 and TRBJ1-5, the complete variable domain reads DAGVTQSPTHLIKTRGQQVTLRCSPISGHKSVSWYQQVLGQGPQFIFQYYEKEERGRGNFPDRFSARQFPNYSSELNVNALLLGDSALYLCASSLYRGNQPQHFGDGTRLSIL.

There are a few counts of this clonotype. The chain recombines TRBV2 with TRBJ2-5; 7 nucleotides agree with TRBD2. The germline gives CDR1 SNHLY, CDR2 FYNNEI. J was trimmed by 1 base and V by 4 bases; bases with no gene match: 6. This CDR3 is 15 amino acids long. The CDR3 DNA follows: TGTGCCAGCAGTGTCGCTAGCGGACTCCAAGAGACCCAGTACTTC. It encodes CASSVASGLQETQYF.

This clonotype was recorded at least ten times. V usage is TRBV14 and J usage is TRBJ1-6; 8 bases agree with TRBD1. Per germline, CDR1 SGHDN and CDR2 FVKESK. V was clipped by 1 base and J by 10 bases; unmatched bases: 6. CDR3 length: 15 amino acids. This CDR3 reads CASSQGRGRGSPLHF. The CDR3, as DNA: TGTGCCAGCAGCCAAGGCAGGGGGCGAGGATCACCCCTCCACTTT.

This clonotype was detected ten times or more. The chain combines TRBV5-1 with TRBJ2-5; a weak D match, TRBD2 (5 bases). The CDR3 runs 12 residues. CDR1 and CDR2 from the germline V gene are SGHRS and YFSETQ. Trimming took 3 bases from V and 2 from J, leaving 5 bases between them. The CDR3 region has the DNA TGCGCCAGCAGCTCGGGACAAGAGACCCAGTACTTC. This gives the protein CASSSGQETQYF. The full variable domain, in which reference TRBV5-1 and TRBJ2-5 provide the parts outside the CDR3, is KAGVTQTPRYLIKTRGQQVTLSCSPISGHRSVSWYQQTPGQGLQFLFEYFSETQRNKGNFPGRFSGRQFSNSRSEMNVSTLELGDSALYLCASSSGQETQYFGPGTRLLVL.

The V and J genes are TRBV3-1 and TRBJ2-2, with 8 nucleotides matching TRBD2. The trim removed 2 bases at V and 1 base at J, leaving 6 bases unmatched. Germline V gives CDR1 LGHDT, CDR2 YNNKEL (reference sequence). The CDR3 sequence is 17 residues long. This chain's CDR3 is CASSQRRGAQNTGELFF. As DNA, the CDR3 is TGTGCCAGCAGCCAAAGGCGGGGGGCCCAGAACACCGGGGAGCTGTTTTTT.

In its sample, this clonotype was seen many times. This chain uses TRBV4-3 with TRBJ1-3; D perhaps matches TRBD1 (6 bases). V was pared by 4 bases and J by 4 bases, with 14 bases between. The CDR3 has 15 residues. Germline CDR1 is LGHNA and CDR2 is YSLEER. The CDR3 loop is CASSRLQGAGNTIYF. For the CDR3, the DNA is TGCGCCAGCAGCCGTCTACAGGGAGCCGGAAACACCATATATTTT.

This clonotype was detected ten times or more. The V gene is TRBV20-1, the J gene TRBJ2-5; TRBD2 matches 7 bases. With V trimmed by 0 bases and J by 2 bases, 3 bases remained unmatched. This CDR3 comprises 14 residues. The V gene's germline CDR1 is DFQATT and CDR2 SNEGSKA (reference sequence). In DNA form, the CDR3 reads TGCAGTGCTAGAGAGGGACTAACTCAAGAGACCCAGTACTTC. Protein: CSAREGLTQETQYF.

This clonotype was detected only a few times. CDR3 DNA: TGTGCCAGTAGTATAGTGGCCGGGGGGCAACAGCCCCAGCATTTT. It is translated as CASSIVAGGQQPQHF. The gene calls are TRBV19 and TRBJ1-5, with D possibly TRBD1 on 6 matching bases. Deletions cut 1 base from V and 7 bases from J, with 14 bases between. Germline V lookup: CDR1 LNHDA, CDR2 SQIVND (reference sequence). There are 15 residues in the CDR3. Full variable domain (outside the CDR3, taken from reference TRBV19 and TRBJ1-5): DGGITQSPKYLFRKEGQNVTLSCEQNLNHDAMYWYRQDPGQGLRLIYYSQIVNDFQKGDIAEGYSVSREKKESFPLTVTSAQKNPTAFYLCASSIVAGGQQPQHFGDGTRLSIL.

This clonotype was seen a few times. The chain links TRBV12-3 or TRBV12-4 to TRBJ2-7; 7 bases are shared with TRBD2. With 5 bases clipped from V and 1 base from J, the junction kept 5 bases outside the gene matches. CDR3 length equals 14 residues. The CDR3 here is CASSPGLQSYEQYF. As DNA, the CDR3 is TGTGCCAGCAGTCCGGGACTACAATCCTACGAGCAGTACTTC.